These 2 T cell receptor beta chains were sequenced from one sample in a study of CD4 and CD8 cells across lung adenocarcinoma regions. TCRdb itself ran the PCR reads through MiXCR, one entry per CDR3 protein. Of some 7,800 distinct CDR3 sequences detected, about 50% appear once; the ten largest clones hold over 95%. The sequenced material came from CD8+ T cells from the center of a lung tumor. The receptors derive from a male donor with lung adenocarcinoma. The CD4 and CD8 labels of this study may be unreliable.

CDR3 sequence (DNA): TGTGCCAGCAGGGGCCGGGACTCCTACGAGCAGTACTTC. Encoded protein: CASRGRDSYEQYF. The chain joins TRBV28 to TRBJ2-1, with D possibly matching TRBD2 (5 bases). The J call may be faulty, since TRBJ2-7 better matches the DNA end. This CDR3 contains 13 residues. CDR1 MDHEN and CDR2 SYDVKM come from the germline V gene.

The genes are TRBV27 and TRBJ2-4; 8 nucleotides line up with TRBD1. The length of the CDR3 is 16 residues. The V and J ends lost 5 bases and 3 bases, in that order; junction bases with no gene match: 9. CDR1 MNHEY and CDR2 SMNVEV come from the germline V gene (reference sequence). The CDR3 DNA follows: TGTGCCAGCAGTCCCGGACAGGGTTTTGGCAAAAACATTCAGTACTTC. Translated: CASSPGQGFGKNIQYF.